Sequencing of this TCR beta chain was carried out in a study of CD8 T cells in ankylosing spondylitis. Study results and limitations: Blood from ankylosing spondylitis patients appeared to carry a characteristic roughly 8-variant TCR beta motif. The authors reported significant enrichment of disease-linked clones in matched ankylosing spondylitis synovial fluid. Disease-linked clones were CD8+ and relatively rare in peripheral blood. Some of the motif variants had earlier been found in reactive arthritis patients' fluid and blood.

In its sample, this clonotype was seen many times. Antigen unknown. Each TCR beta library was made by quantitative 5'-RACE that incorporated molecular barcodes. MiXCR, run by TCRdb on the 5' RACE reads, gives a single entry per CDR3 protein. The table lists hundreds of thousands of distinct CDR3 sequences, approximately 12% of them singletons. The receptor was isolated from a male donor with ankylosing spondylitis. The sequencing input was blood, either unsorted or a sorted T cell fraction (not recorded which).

The CDR3 nucleotides are TGCGCCAGCAGAGGAGCGGGGGCCTACAATGAGCAGTTCTTC. Translating gives CASRGAGAYNEQFF. The J gene is TRBJ2-1, the V gene TRBV5-1; 8 bases line up with TRBD2. This CDR3 spans 14 amino acids. CDR1 SGHRS and CDR2 YFSETQ come from the germline V gene. V shed 5 bases and J 2 bases; nucleotides not matched to a gene: 3.